The rows below give T cell receptor beta chains drawn from one sample of a study of tumor and adjacent non-tumor tissue in lung cancer. One entry per CDR3 protein results from TCRdb running MiXCR on the multiplex PCR reads. The sample has about 80,000 distinct CDR3 sequences, approximately 79% seen once; the top ten hold about an eighth. The source material was lung tumor tissue. The receptors shown here come from a woman aged 45-65 years with non-small cell lung cancer. Both conserved end residues are part of each CDR3. Each record gives: D gene, V gene, clone size, J gene, CDR3 length, CDR3 protein, CDR3 DNA. The D gene is left open where the match is weak. Clone size is stated in some rows and not others, as once, few, many or a class when expanded.

d_call: NA
v_call: TRBV4-3
clone_size: NA
j_call: TRBJ1-5
cdr3_length: 18
cdr3_aa: CASIQEIGAGGSNEPQHF
cdr3_nt: TGCGCCAGCATCCAAGAGATAGGCGCAGGAGGGAGCAATGAGCCCCAGCATTTT

d_call: NA
v_call: TRBV5-1
clone_size: NA
j_call: TRBJ2-2
cdr3_length: 16
cdr3_aa: CASSFVYGGPTGELFF
cdr3_nt: TGCGCCAGTAGCTTTGTTTATGGTGGCCCCACCGGGGAGCTGTTTTTT

d_call: TRBD2
v_call: TRBV20-1
clone_size: NA
j_call: TRBJ2-3
cdr3_length: 17
cdr3_aa: CNARVGLAGAVTDTQYF
cdr3_nt: TGTAATGCTAGAGTGGGGCTAGCGGGGGCTGTCACAGATACGCAGTATTTT

d_call: NA
v_call: TRBV5-4
clone_size: NA
j_call: TRBJ2-3
cdr3_length: 13
cdr3_aa: CAISLKTPGTQYF
cdr3_nt: TGTGCCATCAGCTTAAAGACTCCCGGTACGCAGTATTTT

d_call: NA
v_call: TRBV6-2/TRBV6-3
clone_size: NA
j_call: TRBJ1-5
cdr3_length: 14
cdr3_aa: CASSLEGPWQSQHF
cdr3_nt: TGTGCCAGCAGTCTTGAGGGGCCCTGGCAGTCACAGCATTTT

d_call: NA
v_call: TRBV20-1
clone_size: NA
j_call: TRBJ2-5
cdr3_length: 13
cdr3_aa: CSARMDSRDTQYF
cdr3_nt: TGCAGTGCTAGAATGGACAGTCGAGATACCCAGTACTTC

d_call: NA
v_call: TRBV5-1
clone_size: once
j_call: TRBJ2-2
cdr3_length: 15
cdr3_aa: CASSSAIEPSRELFF
cdr3_nt: TGCGCCAGCAGTTCGGCGATCGAACCCTCCAGGGAGCTGTTTTTT

d_call: TRBD1
v_call: TRBV29-1
clone_size: NA
j_call: TRBJ2-3
cdr3_length: 13
cdr3_aa: CSVDRDSIDTQYF
cdr3_nt: TGCAGCGTTGACCGGGACAGCATAGATACGCAGTATTTT

d_call: TRBD1
v_call: TRBV4-1
clone_size: NA
j_call: TRBJ1-1
cdr3_length: 16
cdr3_aa: CACSQDLYRGNSEAFF
cdr3_nt: TGCGCCTGTAGCCAAGATCTCTACAGGGGGAACAGTGAAGCTTTCTTT

d_call: TRBD2
v_call: TRBV6-5
clone_size: once
j_call: TRBJ2-1
cdr3_length: 15
cdr3_aa: CASRIRTSWSGEHFF
cdr3_nt: TGTGCCAGCAGAATCCGGACTAGCTGGTCGGGTGAGCATTTCTTC

d_call: NA
v_call: TRBV7-8
clone_size: NA
j_call: TRBJ1-2
cdr3_length: 13
cdr3_aa: CASSFGGGYGYTF
cdr3_nt: TGCGCCAGCAGCTTTGGAGGGGGCTATGGCTACACCTTC